The present entry profiles one T cell receptor (beta chain) with its context. Its antigen remains unidentified. Per the germline V gene, CDR1 is SEHNR and CDR2 is FQNEAQ (reference sequence). V was clipped by 8 bases and J by 7 bases, with 11 bases between them. CDR3 length equals 12 residues. The data were taken from a study of shared clonotypes between healthy human individuals. Genomic DNA of every subset was divided equally among multiple immunoSEQ plates. Here immunoSEQ multiplex PCR was the method, and the copy in TCRdb shows in-frame clones only, minus some. The data show more than 2 million clones, just under 95% seen once. CD45RO-negative CD8 cells positively selected for CCR7 made up the naive population, which excluded terminally differentiated effector memory CD45RA+ cells. Study-wide findings and caveats: Generally, estimated richness proved larger in naive subsets than it did in memory subsets.

The receptor was isolated from a young man in good health. Some clones in this sample may be carry-over from other donors' samples. The V and J genes are TRBV7-9 and TRBJ2-2; weak D call: TRBD1 (5 bases). Sequencing was performed on naive CD8+ T cells from PBMCs. CDR3 loop: CASQSTGGELFF. Written as DNA, the CDR3 is TGTGCCAGCCAGAGTACAGGCGGGGAGCTGTTTTTT.